Below are 30 T cell receptor beta chains sequenced from a single sample in a study of T cell repertoires in cytomegalovirus infection. For these receptors, no antigen is known. TCRdb used MiXCR to reprocess the reads, holding one entry per CDR3 protein. The profile shows 600,000 to 700,000 distinct CDR3 sequences, 30% to 35% of them singletons. The sequencing used cultured PBMCs, collected from culture after CMV antigen stimulation. The receptors originated from a human donor in good health (CMV status not recorded). Some clones in this sample may be carry-over from other donors' samples.

This chain uses TRBV11-3 with TRBJ1-1, with 7 bases lining up with TRBD1. V lost 4 bases to trimming and J lost 4 bases; unmatched junction nucleotides: 3. Germline V gene lookup returns CDR1 SGHNT and CDR2 YENEEA. CDR3 length equals 13 residues. The CDR3 DNA is TGTGCCAGCAGCTCGAACAGGGGCACTGAAGCTTTCTTT. Protein sequence: CASSSNRGTEAFF.

The chain has TRBV4-2 and TRBJ2-2; D ambiguous. Germline assignment: CDR1 LGHNA and CDR2 YNFKEQ. The CDR3 is 16 residues long. Trimming cost V 3 bases and J 1 base, with 12 bases left between them. The CDR3 DNA follows: TGTGCCAGCAGCCATCTTTGGACGGAGAACACCGGGGAGCTGTTTTTT. Translation gives CASSHLWTENTGELFF.

Many counts were recorded for this clonotype. V usage is TRBV11-2 and J usage is TRBJ2-3; TRBD1 matches at 7 bases. Germline CDR1 is SGHAT and CDR2 is FQNNGV. The CDR3 runs to 17 residues. V lost 0 bases, J lost 2 bases, and 8 bases stayed unmatched. CDR3 residues: CASSLDRWTGSTDTQYF. The CDR3 DNA sequence: TGTGCCAGCAGCTTAGATCGCTGGACAGGATCCACAGATACGCAGTATTTT.

The genes are TRBV19 and TRBJ2-5; D is undetermined. The CDR3 has 14 residues. The germline V gene has CDR1 LNHDA and CDR2 SQIVND (reference sequence). V lost 6 bases and J 5 bases, leaving 16 bases between the germline ends. As DNA, the CDR3 is TGTGCCAGTAGCAGGACCCAGACATGGGAGACCCAGTACTTC. This encodes CASSRTQTWETQYF.

This clonotype occurred many times. The rearrangement joins TRBV7-2 to TRBJ2-1; 11 nucleotides line up with TRBD2. Germline V gives CDR1 SGHTA, CDR2 FQGNSA. The length of the CDR3 is 15 residues. V trimming: 6 bases; J trimming: 2 bases; junction bases outside the gene matches: 3. DNA of the CDR3: TGTGCCAGCAGTCCTAGCGGGGGGACCTACAATGAGCAGTTCTTC. This codes for CASSPSGGTYNEQFF.

This rearrangement joins TRBV2 to TRBJ1-1; a possible D gene is TRBD1 (5 bases). This CDR3 is 17 amino acids long. Germline CDR1 and CDR2: SNHLY and FYNNEI. The V end lost 6 bases, the J end lost 0 bases, and 20 bases lay between the germline ends. Here the CDR3 DNA reads TGTGCCAGCAGAGTAGGAGGGACCCTCATGGTGAACACTGAAGCTTTCTTT. Residues: CASRVGGTLMVNTEAFF.

The gene calls are TRBV20-1 and TRBJ2-3, with D hard to call. Per germline, CDR1 DFQATT and CDR2 SNEGSKA (reference sequence). With 4 bases removed from V and 1 base from J, the gap between germline ends came to 15 bases. This CDR3 has 15 amino acids. The CDR3, as DNA: TGCAGTGCTAAACATGGGATTTTCGGCACAGATACGCAGTATTTT. It encodes CSAKHGIFGTDTQYF.

This clonotype was seen only a few times. This chain joins TRBV27 and TRBJ1-4, with D maybe TRBD1 (6 bases). Trimming removed 5 bases at V and 3 bases at J, with 13 bases between. The CDR3 is made up of 15 amino acids. Germline values: CDR1 MNHEY, CDR2 SMNVEV (reference sequence). Written as DNA, the CDR3 is TGTGCCAGCAGTACCAACAGGGTTGCTAATGAAAAACTGTTTTTT. This translates into CASSTNRVANEKLFF.

The rearrangement joins TRBV7-2 to TRBJ2-2, with 7 bases lining up with TRBD2. The germline V gene encodes CDR1 SGHTA and CDR2 FQGNSA. The CDR3 totals 15 residues. Unmatched junction bases numbered 7, after V lost 5 bases and J lost 4 bases. The CDR3 region is CASSGSGISTGELFF. The CDR3 DNA is TGTGCCAGCAGCGGGAGCGGGATTAGCACCGGGGAGCTGTTTTTT.

This chain connects TRBV4-3 to TRBJ1-1, with D possibly being TRBD1 (5 bases). The germline V gene encodes CDR1 LGHNA and CDR2 YSLEER. The CDR3 loop spans 12 amino acids. The V and J ends lost 7 bases and 1 base respectively, with 7 bases between them. DNA for the CDR3: TGCGCCAGCAAGCAGGGGAACACTGAAGCTTTCTTT. This encodes CASKQGNTEAFF.

This clonotype was seen ten or more times. The chain employs TRBV7-2 and TRBJ1-6; D is possibly TRBD1 (5 bases). This CDR3 has 14 amino acids. CDR1 is SGHTA, CDR2 FQGNSA, per germline. Trimming cost V 0 bases and J 10 bases, with 10 bases left between them. This CDR3 is CASSLASGVSPLHF. CDR3 bases: TGTGCCAGCAGCTTAGCGTCGGGGGTGTCACCCCTCCACTTT.

V is TRBV15 and J is TRBJ2-3; D call uncertain. There are 16 residues in the CDR3. The germline V gene has CDR1 LNHNV and CDR2 YYDKDF (reference sequence). Deletions cut 3 bases from V and 6 bases from J, with 19 bases between. The CDR3 protein is CATSRDATKGSDTQYF. The DNA for the CDR3 is TGTGCCACCAGCAGGGATGCGACGAAGGGTTCGGATACGCAGTATTTT.

This clonotype was recorded at least ten times. The chain couples TRBV7-8 to TRBJ2-3; TRBD1 is a possible D gene (6 bases). The CDR3 is 15 residues long. CDR1 and CDR2 from the germline V gene are SGHVS and FQNEAQ. V shed 1 base and J shed 6 bases, with 14 bases lying between them. Here the CDR3 reads CASSLERGKGDTQYF. The CDR3 coding sequence is TGTGCCAGCAGCTTAGAAAGGGGGAAGGGTGATACGCAGTATTTT.

The CDR3, as DNA: TGTGCCAGCAGCCAAAGCGTGGGTTTTAGGTCTGGGGCCAACGTCCTGACTTTC. It is translated as CASSQSVGFRSGANVLTF. The chain combines TRBV7-8 with TRBJ2-6; D uncertain. This CDR3 has 18 amino acids. Trimming removed 5 bases at V and 1 base at J, with 18 bases between. Per germline, CDR1 SGHVS and CDR2 FQNEAQ.

This clonotype was observed many times. The V gene is TRBV7-2, the J gene TRBJ2-1, with 9 bases that match TRBD1. There are 15 residues in the CDR3. Losses at the gene ends were 4 bases for V and 3 bases for J; bases not matched to a gene: 4. CDR1 is SGHTA and CDR2 is FQGNSA in the germline V gene. The CDR3 sequence is CASSSGQGLYNEQFF. The DNA of the CDR3 is TGTGCCAGCAGCTCGGGACAGGGTCTCTACAATGAGCAGTTCTTC.

This sequence joins TRBV10-3 and TRBJ2-7; D is possibly TRBD1 (5 bases). Trimming shortened V by 3 bases and J by 0 bases, and 15 bases separated the two germline ends. Germline V CDR1 and CDR2: ENHRY, SYGVKD. The CDR3 sequence is 16 residues long. The CDR3, as DNA: TGTGCCATCAGTGATTTTGGGGCGAGGAGCTCCTACGAGCAGTACTTC. Residues: CAISDFGARSSYEQYF.

This clonotype was counted once. This may stem from a read error, because a much larger clone lies one nucleotide away. The V call is TRBV7-6, the J call TRBJ1-1; D is ambiguous. CDR1 and CDR2 from the germline V gene are SGHVS and FNYEAQ. There are 13 residues in the CDR3. For the CDR3, the DNA is TGTGCCAGCAGCTTTGGCAGGAACTCTGAAGCTTTCTTT. This gives the protein CASSFGRNSEAFF.

This clonotype was picked up a small number of times. The chain has TRBV2 and TRBJ1-1; the D is unclear. Trimming left V 2 bases short and J 1 base short, with 14 bases between. CDR3 length equals 16 residues. Germline-derived CDR1 and CDR2 are SNHLY and FYNNEI. CDR3 sequence (DNA): TGTGCCAGCAGTGAAAACTGGGGAGGAGGGAACACTGAAGCTTTCTTT. Protein product: CASSENWGGGNTEAFF.

The chain carries TRBV20-1 and TRBJ2-1, with 13 bases identical to TRBD2. Per germline, CDR1 DFQATT and CDR2 SNEGSKA (reference sequence). V shed 1 base and J 6 bases; nucleotides not matched to a gene: 15. This CDR3 comprises 19 residues. CDR3 sequence reads: CSARVDRGRGTSGINEQFF. CDR3 nucleotides: TGCAGTGCTAGAGTAGACAGGGGGCGGGGGACTAGCGGGATCAATGAGCAGTTCTTC.

This clonotype showed up just a few times. The chain carries TRBV19 and TRBJ2-3; 11 bases are shared with TRBD2. The V gene end was trimmed by 4 bases and the J gene end by 2 bases; junction bases not matched to a gene: 8. This CDR3 comprises 17 residues. The V gene's germline CDR1 is LNHDA and CDR2 SQIVND (reference sequence). As DNA, the CDR3 is TGTGCCAGTAGTACTTCCGGGACTAGCGGTTACACAGATACGCAGTATTTT. Encoded protein: CASSTSGTSGYTDTQYF.

This clonotype was observed a handful of times. V and J are TRBV4-1 and TRBJ2-1, with D possibly matching TRBD1 (6 bases). With 0 bases removed from V and 7 bases from J, the gap between germline ends came to 16 bases. CDR3 length: 16 residues. Germline lookup yields CDR1 MGHRA and CDR2 YSYEKL. The CDR3 loop reads CASSQDLGRRGNEQFF. As DNA, the CDR3 is TGCGCCAGCAGCCAAGATTTGGGACGAAGGGGGAATGAGCAGTTCTTC.

The sample holds a few counts of this clonotype. The V and J genes are TRBV7-2 and TRBJ1-2; tentative D call: TRBD1 (5 bases). V lost 6 bases and J lost 0, with 14 bases in between. Germline loops: CDR1 SGHTA, CDR2 FQGNSA. The length of the CDR3 is 15 residues. CDR3 sequence: CASSIGRGPNYGYTF. CDR3 sequence (DNA): TGTGCCAGCAGTATCGGACGGGGCCCTAACTATGGCTACACCTTC.

The chain has TRBV5-5 and TRBJ2-7; D is uncertain. Deletions cut 7 bases from V and 5 bases from J, with 10 bases between. The length of the CDR3 is 11 residues. The germline CDR1 and CDR2 sequences are SGHKS and YYEKEE (reference sequence). CDR3 in amino acids: CASEEGNEQYF. In DNA, the CDR3 is TGTGCCAGCGAGGAAGGGAACGAGCAGTACTTC.

The chain is built from TRBV20-1 and TRBJ2-5; TRBD2 might be the D (5 bases). Germline assignment: CDR1 DFQATT and CDR2 SNEGSKA (reference sequence). This CDR3 spans 13 amino acids. V lost 6 bases, J lost 2 bases, and 13 bases lay in between. The CDR3 sequence: CSASRTVQETQYF. CDR3 bases: TGCAGTGCCTCCCGGACTGTGCAAGAGACCCAGTACTTC.

The V and J genes are TRBV7-9 and TRBJ1-5; tentatively, D is TRBD1 (5 bases). Trimming stripped 3 bases from V and 4 bases from J, with 10 bases between. CDR1 is SEHNR and CDR2 is FQNEAQ in the germline V gene (reference sequence). This CDR3 has 14 amino acids. CDR3 nucleotides: TGTGCCAGCAGCTTTTCAACAGGAAATCAGCCCCAGCATTTT. Translation gives CASSFSTGNQPQHF.

V is TRBV20-1 and J is TRBJ2-7; no reliable D call. This CDR3 comprises 13 residues. V lost 2 bases and J 6 bases, leaving 14 bases between the germline ends. Per the germline V gene, CDR1 is DFQATT and CDR2 is SNEGSKA (reference sequence). The DNA for the CDR3 is TGCAGTGCTAGACCCTCTTTAGTCGGCGAGCAGTACTTC. Residues: CSARPSLVGEQYF.

This clonotype was observed at least ten times. The CDR3 region is CASSPNPQGGGEKLFF. DNA of the CDR3: TGTGCCAGCAGCCCCAACCCCCAGGGGGGGGGTGAAAAACTGTTTTTT. This chain joins TRBV7-8 and TRBJ1-4; 7 bases fit TRBD1. Germline V gives CDR1 SGHVS, CDR2 FQNEAQ. Germline trimming cut 5 bases from V and 7 bases from J; bases unmatched to any gene: 13. This CDR3 contains 16 residues.

This clonotype showed up just a few times. J is TRBJ1-1 and V is TRBV6-6, with D perhaps TRBD1 (6 bases). Germline assignment: CDR1 MNHNY and CDR2 SVGAGI (reference sequence). Trimming removed 6 bases at V and 1 base at J, with 12 bases between. The CDR3 has 14 residues. The CDR3 region has the DNA TGTGCCAGCAGAGACATACAGGGGAACACTGAAGCTTTCTTT. This encodes CASRDIQGNTEAFF.

The rearrangement links TRBV19 to TRBJ1-1, with D maybe TRBD1 (5 bases). The V gene lost 6 bases and the J gene lost 1 base, with 12 bases spanning the gap. Germline loops: CDR1 LNHDA, CDR2 SQIVND (reference sequence). This CDR3 region has 14 residues. CDR3 sequence reads: CASRQTTGNTEAFF. The CDR3 coding sequence is TGTGCCAGTAGACAAACCACAGGGAACACTGAAGCTTTCTTT.

CDR3 bases: TGTGCCAGCAGTTACTGGGACAGGGATACAGATACGCAGTATTTT. This encodes CASSYWDRDTDTQYF. This sequence joins TRBV6-2 or TRBV6-3 and TRBJ2-3; 9 positions match TRBD1. Germline CDR1 and CDR2: MNHEY and SVGEGT. The length of the CDR3 is 15 residues. Trimming removed 1 base from V and 3 bases from J; junction bases left unmatched: 2.